Given below is one TCR beta chain in context. Antigen unknown. Here immunoSEQ multiplex PCR was the method, and the copy in TCRdb shows in-frame clones only, minus some. This table has 15,000 to 20,000 clones, 50% to 75% appearing once. V dropped 5 bases and J dropped 4 bases, with 9 bases sitting between them. Germline values: CDR1 SQVTM, CDR2 ANQGSEA. The CDR3 contains 11 residues. This record belongs to a study of cytotoxic CD8 clonotypes in ibrutinib-treated CLL. Study overall: The patients, about ten relapsed/refractory and roughly 15 treatment-naive, included about 18 who were IGHV unmutated. Complete response was seen in 2 patients and partial in approximately 24; about twelve progressed and some 14 stayed remitted after a median 68 months. A median approximately 12 months of treatment, range 6 to 36, preceded the collection of response samples. Whole-study findings and limits: Baseline clonality exceeded age-matched healthy donors and tracked circulating CD8+ T-cell counts.

The receptor was derived from a human donor with chronic lymphocytic leukemia. This material consisted of PBMCs, taken after 12 months of ibrutinib treatment. The genes are TRBV29-1 and TRBJ2-7; D uncertain. This CDR3 is CSVLFTYEQYF. In nucleotides, the CDR3 is TGCAGCGTTCTGTTCACGTACGAGCAGTACTTC.